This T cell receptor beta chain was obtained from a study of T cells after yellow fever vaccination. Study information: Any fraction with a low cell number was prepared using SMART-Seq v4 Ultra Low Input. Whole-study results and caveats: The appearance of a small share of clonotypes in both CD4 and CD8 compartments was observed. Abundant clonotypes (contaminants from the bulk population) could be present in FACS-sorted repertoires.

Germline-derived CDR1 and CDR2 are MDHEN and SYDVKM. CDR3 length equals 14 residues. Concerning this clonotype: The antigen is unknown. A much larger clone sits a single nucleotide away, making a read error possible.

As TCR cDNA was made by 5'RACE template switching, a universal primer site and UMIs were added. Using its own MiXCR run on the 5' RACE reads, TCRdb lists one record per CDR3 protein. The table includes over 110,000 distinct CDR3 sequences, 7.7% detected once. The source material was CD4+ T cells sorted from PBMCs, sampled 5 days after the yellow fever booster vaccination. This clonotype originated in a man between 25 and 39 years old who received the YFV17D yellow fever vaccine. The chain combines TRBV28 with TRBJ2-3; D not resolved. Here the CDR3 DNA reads TGTGCCAACAGTCCCCCAGCCCTCACAGATACGCAGTATTTT. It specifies CANSPPALTDTQYF.